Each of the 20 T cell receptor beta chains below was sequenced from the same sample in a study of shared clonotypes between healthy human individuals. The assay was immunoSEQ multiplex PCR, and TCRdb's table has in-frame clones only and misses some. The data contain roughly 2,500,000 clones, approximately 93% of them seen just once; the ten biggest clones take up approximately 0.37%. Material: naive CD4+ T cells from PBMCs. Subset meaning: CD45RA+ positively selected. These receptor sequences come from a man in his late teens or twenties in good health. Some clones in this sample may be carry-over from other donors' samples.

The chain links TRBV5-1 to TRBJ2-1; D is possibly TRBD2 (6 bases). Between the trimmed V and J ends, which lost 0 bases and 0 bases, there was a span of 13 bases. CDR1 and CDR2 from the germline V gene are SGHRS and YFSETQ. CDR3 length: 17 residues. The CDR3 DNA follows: TGCGCCAGCAGCTTGGACCCAGCGGAGGGCTCCTACAATGAGCAGTTCTTC. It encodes CASSLDPAEGSYNEQFF.

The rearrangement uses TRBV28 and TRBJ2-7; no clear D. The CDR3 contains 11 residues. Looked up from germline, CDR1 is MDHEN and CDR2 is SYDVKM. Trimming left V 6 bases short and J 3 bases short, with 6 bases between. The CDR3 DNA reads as TGTGCCAGCAGCTGGATCTACGAGCAGTACTTC. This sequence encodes CASSWIYEQYF.

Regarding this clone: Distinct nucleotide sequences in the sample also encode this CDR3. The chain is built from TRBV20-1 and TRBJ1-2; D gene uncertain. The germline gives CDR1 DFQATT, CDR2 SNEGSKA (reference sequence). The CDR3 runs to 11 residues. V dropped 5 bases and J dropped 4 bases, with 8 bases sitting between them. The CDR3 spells CSAGGLYGYTF. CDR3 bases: TGCAGTGCTGGAGGACTCTATGGCTACACCTTC.

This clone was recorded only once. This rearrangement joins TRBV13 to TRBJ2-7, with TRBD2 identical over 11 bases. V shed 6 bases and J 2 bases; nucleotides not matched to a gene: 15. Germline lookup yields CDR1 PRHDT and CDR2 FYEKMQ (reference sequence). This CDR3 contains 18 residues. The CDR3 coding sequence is TGTGCCAGCAGTTCCCGAAGTAGCGGGAGGGCCGCTACCTACGAGCAGTACTTC. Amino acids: CASSSRSSGRAATYEQYF.

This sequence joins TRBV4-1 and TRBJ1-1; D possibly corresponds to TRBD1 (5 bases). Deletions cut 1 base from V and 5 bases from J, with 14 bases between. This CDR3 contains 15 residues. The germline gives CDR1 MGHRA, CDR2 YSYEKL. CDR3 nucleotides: TGCGCCAGCAGCCAAGGCCCAGCAGGGTGGACTGAAGCTTTCTTT. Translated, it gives CASSQGPAGWTEAFF.

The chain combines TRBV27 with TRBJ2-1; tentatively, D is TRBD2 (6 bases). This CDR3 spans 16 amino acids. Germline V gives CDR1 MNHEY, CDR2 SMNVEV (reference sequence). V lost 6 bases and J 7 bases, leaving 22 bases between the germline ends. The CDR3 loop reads CASRSWGLLTGNEQFF. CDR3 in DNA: TGTGCCAGCAGGAGCTGGGGACTCCTCACGGGAAATGAGCAGTTCTTC.

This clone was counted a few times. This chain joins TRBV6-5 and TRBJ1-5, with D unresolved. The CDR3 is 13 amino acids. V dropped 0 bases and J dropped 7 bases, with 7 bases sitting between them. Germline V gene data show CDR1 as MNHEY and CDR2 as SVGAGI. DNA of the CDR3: TGTGCCAGCAGTTACTCGAGGCGACAGCCCCAGCATTTT. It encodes CASSYSRRQPQHF.

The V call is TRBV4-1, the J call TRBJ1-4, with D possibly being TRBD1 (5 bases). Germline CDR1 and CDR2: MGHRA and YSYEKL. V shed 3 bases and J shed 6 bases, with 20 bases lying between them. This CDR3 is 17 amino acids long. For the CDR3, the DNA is TGCGCCAGCAGCCACCGCTCTTTAGGGCAGGGAGATGAAAAACTGTTTTTT. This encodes CASSHRSLGQGDEKLFF.

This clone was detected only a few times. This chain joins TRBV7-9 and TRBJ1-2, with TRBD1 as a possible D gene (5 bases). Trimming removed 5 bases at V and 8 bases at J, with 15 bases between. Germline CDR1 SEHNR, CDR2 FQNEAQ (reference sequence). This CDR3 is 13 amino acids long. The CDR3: CASSPTGGGGYTF. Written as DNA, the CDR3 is TGTGCCAGCAGCCCCACCGGCGGGGGAGGCTACACCTTC. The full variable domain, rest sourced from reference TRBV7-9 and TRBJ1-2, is DTGVSQNPRHKITKRGQNVTFRCDPISEHNRLYWYRQTLGQGPEFLTYFQNEAQLEKSRLLSDRFSAERPKGSFSTLEIQRTEQGDSAMYLCASSPTGGGGYTFGSGTRLTVV.

The CDR3 DNA reads as TGTGCCATCAGTGAGTCTTGGACTAGCGGGAAAGACTCCTACAATGAGCAGTTCTTC. Its protein is CAISESWTSGKDSYNEQFF. V gene TRBV10-3 combines with J gene TRBJ2-1; the match to TRBD2 covers 12 bases. V lost 0 bases, J lost 0 bases, and 6 bases stayed unmatched. The CDR3 has 19 residues. Germline values: CDR1 ENHRY, CDR2 SYGVKD.

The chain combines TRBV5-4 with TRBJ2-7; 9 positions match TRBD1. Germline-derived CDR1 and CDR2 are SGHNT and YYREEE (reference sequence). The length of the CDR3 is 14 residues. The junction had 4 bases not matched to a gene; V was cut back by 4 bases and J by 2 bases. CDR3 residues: CASSRDRAAYEQYF. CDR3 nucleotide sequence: TGTGCCAGCAGCCGGGACAGGGCGGCCTACGAGCAGTACTTC.

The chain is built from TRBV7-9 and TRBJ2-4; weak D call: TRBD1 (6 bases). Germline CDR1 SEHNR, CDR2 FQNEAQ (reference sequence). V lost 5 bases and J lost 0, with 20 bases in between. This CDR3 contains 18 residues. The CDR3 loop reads CASSDSGTGTLAKNIQYF. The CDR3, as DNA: TGTGCCAGCAGCGACTCCGGCACAGGGACCCTAGCCAAAAACATTCAGTACTTC.

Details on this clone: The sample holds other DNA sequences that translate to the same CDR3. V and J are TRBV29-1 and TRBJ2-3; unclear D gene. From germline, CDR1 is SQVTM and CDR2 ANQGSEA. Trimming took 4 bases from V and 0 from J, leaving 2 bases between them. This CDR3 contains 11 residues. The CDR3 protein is CSVGSTDTQYF. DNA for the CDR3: TGCAGCGTTGGCAGCACAGATACGCAGTATTTT.

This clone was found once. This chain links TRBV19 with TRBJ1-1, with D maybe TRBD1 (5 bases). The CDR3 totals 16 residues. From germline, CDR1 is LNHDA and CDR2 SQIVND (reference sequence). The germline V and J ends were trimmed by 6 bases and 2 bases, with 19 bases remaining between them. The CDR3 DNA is TGTGCCAGTAGGGCCTTAATCCGGGACCTCAACACTGAAGCTTTCTTT. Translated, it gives CASRALIRDLNTEAFF.

CDR3 in DNA: TGTGCCAGCACCCTGCCTAGCACAGATACGCAGTATTTT. Protein product: CASTLPSTDTQYF. The chain has TRBV28 and TRBJ2-3; D gene uncertain. Per germline, CDR1 MDHEN and CDR2 SYDVKM. V was cut by 7 bases and J by 0 bases, with 8 bases left in between. The CDR3 is 13 amino acids.

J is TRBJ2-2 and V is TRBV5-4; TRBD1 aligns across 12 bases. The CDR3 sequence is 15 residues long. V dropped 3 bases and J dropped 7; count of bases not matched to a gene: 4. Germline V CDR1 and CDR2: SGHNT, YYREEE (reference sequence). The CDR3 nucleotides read TGTGCCAGCAGCTGGGACAGGGGGCAGGGCGGGGAGCTGTTTTTT. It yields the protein CASSWDRGQGGELFF.

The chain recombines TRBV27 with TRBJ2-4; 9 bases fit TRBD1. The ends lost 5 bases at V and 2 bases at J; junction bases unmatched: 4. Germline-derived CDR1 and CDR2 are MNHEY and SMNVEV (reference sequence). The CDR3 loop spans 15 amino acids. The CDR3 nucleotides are TGTGCCAGCAGTCGGGACAGGGCGCCCAAAAACATTCAGTACTTC. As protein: CASSRDRAPKNIQYF.

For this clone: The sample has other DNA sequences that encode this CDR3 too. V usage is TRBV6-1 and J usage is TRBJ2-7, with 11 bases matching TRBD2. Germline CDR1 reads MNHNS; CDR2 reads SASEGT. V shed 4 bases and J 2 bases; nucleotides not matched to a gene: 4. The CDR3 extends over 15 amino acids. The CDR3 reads CASSGRLAGPYEQYF. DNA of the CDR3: TGTGCCAGCAGTGGCCGACTAGCGGGACCCTACGAGCAGTACTTC.

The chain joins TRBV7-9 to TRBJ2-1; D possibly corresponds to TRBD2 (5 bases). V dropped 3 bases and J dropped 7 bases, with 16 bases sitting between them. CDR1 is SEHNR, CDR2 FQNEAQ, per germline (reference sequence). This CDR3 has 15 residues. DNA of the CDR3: TGTGCCAGCAGCTTTGGTAGCGACCCTCTGAATGAGCAGTTCTTC. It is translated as CASSFGSDPLNEQFF.

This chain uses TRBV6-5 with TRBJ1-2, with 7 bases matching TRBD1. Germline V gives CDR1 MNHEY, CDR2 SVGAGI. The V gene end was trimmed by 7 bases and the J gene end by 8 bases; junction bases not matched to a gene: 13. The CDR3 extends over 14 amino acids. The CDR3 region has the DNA TGTGCCAGCACTATAAACAGGGGATCGGCCGGCTACACCTTC. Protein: CASTINRGSAGYTF.